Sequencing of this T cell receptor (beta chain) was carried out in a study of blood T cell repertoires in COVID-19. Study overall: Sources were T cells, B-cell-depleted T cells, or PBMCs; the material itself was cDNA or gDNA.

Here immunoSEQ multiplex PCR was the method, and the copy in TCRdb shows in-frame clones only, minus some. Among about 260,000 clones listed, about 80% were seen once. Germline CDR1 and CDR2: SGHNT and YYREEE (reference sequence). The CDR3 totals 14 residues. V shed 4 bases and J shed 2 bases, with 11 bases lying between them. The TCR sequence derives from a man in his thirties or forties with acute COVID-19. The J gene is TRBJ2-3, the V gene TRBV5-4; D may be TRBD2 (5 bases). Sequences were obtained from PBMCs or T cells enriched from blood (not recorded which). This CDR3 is CASSGTDSTDTQYF. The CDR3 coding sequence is TGTGCCAGCAGCGGTACGGACTCCACAGATACGCAGTATTTT.